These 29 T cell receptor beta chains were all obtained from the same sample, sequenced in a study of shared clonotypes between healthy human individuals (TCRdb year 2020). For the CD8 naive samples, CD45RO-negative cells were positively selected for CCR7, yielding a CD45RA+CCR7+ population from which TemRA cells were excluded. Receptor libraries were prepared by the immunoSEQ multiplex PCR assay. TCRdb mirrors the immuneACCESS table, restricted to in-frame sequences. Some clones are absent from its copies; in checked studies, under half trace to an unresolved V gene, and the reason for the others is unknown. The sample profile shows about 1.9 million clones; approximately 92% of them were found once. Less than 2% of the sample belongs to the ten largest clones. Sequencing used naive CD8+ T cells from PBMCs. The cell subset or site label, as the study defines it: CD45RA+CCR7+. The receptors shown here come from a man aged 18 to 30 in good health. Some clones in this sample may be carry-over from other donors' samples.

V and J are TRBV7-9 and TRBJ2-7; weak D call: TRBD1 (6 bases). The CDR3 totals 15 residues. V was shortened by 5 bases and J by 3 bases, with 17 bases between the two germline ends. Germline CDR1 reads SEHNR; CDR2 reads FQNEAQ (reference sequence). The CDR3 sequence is CASSPPGQTLYEQYF. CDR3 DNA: TGTGCCAGCAGCCCCCCGGGACAAACCCTCTACGAGCAGTACTTC.

CDR3 protein: CASHSGDEQYF. In DNA, the CDR3 is TGTGCCAGTCATTCCGGGGACGAGCAGTACTTC. V gene TRBV19 combines with J gene TRBJ2-7; D might be TRBD2 (5 bases). The CDR3 contains 11 residues. The germline V and J ends were trimmed by 8 bases and 5 bases, with 10 bases remaining between them. Germline V gene data show CDR1 as LNHDA and CDR2 as SQIVND (reference sequence).

The CDR3 loop is CASSSYSGLPSTTDTQYF. The CDR3 DNA reads as TGTGCCAGCAGTTCCTATAGCGGGCTACCTAGTACCACAGATACGCAGTATTTT. The V gene is TRBV27, the J gene TRBJ2-3, with 7 bases lining up with TRBD2. Germline V gene lookup returns CDR1 MNHEY and CDR2 SMNVEV (reference sequence). V was clipped by 4 bases and J by 2 bases; unmatched bases: 15. CDR3 length equals 18 residues.

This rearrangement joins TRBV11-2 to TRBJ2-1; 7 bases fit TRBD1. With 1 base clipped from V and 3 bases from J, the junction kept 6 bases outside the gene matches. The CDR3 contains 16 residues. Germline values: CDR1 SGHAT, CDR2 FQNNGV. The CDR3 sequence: CASSLVAQGDYNEQFF. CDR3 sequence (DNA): TGTGCCAGCAGCTTAGTCGCGCAGGGGGACTACAATGAGCAGTTCTTC.

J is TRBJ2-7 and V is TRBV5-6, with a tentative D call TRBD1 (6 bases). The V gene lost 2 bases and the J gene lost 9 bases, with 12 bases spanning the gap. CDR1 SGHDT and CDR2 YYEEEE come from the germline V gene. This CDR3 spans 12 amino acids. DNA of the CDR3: TGTGCCAGCAGCTTTGGGGGCGCAGGGCAGTACTTC. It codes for CASSFGGAGQYF.

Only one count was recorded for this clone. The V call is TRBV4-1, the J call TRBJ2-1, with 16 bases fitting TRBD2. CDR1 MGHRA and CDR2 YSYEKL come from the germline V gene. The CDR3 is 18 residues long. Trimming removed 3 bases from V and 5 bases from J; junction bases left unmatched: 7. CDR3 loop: CASSHEGLAGGGHNEQFF. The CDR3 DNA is TGCGCCAGCAGCCATGAGGGACTAGCGGGAGGGGGGCACAATGAGCAGTTCTTC.

In DNA form, the CDR3 reads TGCAGCGTAGAACTTCGGGTGAGCCTAGCGCTATACCAAGAGACCCAGTACTTC. Translation gives CSVELRVSLALYQETQYF. This sequence joins TRBV29-1 and TRBJ2-5, with D possibly matching TRBD2 (6 bases). CDR1 and CDR2 (germline): SQVTM, ANQGSEA. V was clipped by 6 bases and J by 0 bases, with 26 bases between them. This CDR3 is 18 amino acids long.

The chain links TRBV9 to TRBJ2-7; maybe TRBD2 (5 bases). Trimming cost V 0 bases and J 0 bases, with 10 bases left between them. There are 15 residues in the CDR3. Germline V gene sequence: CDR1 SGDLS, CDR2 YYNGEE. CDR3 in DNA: TGTGCCAGCAGCGTAGACTCGGGGAACTCCTACGAGCAGTACTTC. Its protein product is CASSVDSGNSYEQYF.

This CDR3 is CASSGDRGHTGELFF. DNA for the CDR3: TGTGCCAGCAGCGGAGACAGGGGCCACACCGGGGAGCTGTTTTTT. The chain employs TRBV5-4 and TRBJ2-2, with 8 bases identical to TRBD1. CDR1 SGHNT and CDR2 YYREEE come from the germline V gene (reference sequence). Trimming at V came to 4 bases and at J to 3 bases, leaving 5 bases not matched to a gene. CDR3 length: 15 amino acids.

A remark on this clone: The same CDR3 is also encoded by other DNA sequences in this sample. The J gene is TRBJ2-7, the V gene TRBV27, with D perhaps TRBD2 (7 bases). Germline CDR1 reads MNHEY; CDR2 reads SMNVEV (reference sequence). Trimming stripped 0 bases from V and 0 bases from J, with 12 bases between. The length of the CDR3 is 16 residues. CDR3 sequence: CASSLSGGGYSYEQYF. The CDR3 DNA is TGTGCCAGCAGTTTATCTGGGGGGGGCTACTCCTACGAGCAGTACTTC.

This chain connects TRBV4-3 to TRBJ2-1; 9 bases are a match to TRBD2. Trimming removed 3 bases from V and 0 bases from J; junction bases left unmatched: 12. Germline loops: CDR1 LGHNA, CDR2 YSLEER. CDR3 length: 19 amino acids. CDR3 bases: TGCGCCAGCAGCCAGGGGGTAGCGGGAGTCCCCCTCTCCTACAATGAGCAGTTCTTC. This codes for CASSQGVAGVPLSYNEQFF.

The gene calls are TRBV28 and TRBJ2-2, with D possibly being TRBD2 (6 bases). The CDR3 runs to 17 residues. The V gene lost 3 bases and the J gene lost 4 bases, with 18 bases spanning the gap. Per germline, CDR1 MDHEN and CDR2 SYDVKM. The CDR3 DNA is TGTGCCAGCAGTTTCCGCACATTGACTAGAGGCACCGGGGAGCTGTTTTTT. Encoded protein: CASSFRTLTRGTGELFF. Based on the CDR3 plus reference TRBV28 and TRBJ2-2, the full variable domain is DVKVTQSSRYLVKRTGEKVFLECVQDMDHENMFWYRQDPGLGLRLIYFSYDVKMKEKGDIPEGYSVSREKKERFSLILESASTNQTSMYLCASSFRTLTRGTGELFFGEGSRLTVL.

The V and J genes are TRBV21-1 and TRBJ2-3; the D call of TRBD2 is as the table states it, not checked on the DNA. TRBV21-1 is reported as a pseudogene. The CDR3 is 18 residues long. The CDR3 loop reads CASSKAGLAGRGADTQYF. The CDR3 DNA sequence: TGTGCCAGCAGCAAAGCGGGACTAGCCGGGCGGGGGGCAGATACGCAGTATTTT.

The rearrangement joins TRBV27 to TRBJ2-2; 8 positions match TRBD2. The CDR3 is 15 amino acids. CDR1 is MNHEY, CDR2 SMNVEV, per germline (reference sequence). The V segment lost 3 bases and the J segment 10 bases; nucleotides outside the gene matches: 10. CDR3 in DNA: TGTGCCAGCAGTTTCGGGACTAGGGTTTATGAGGAGCTGTTTTTT. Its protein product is CASSFGTRVYEELFF.

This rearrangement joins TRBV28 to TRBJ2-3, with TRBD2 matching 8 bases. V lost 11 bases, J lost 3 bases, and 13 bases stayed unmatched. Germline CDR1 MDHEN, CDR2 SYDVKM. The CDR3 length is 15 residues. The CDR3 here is CAAFPGREGTDTQYF. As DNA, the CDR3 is TGTGCCGCCTTTCCCGGGAGGGAAGGAACAGATACGCAGTATTTT.

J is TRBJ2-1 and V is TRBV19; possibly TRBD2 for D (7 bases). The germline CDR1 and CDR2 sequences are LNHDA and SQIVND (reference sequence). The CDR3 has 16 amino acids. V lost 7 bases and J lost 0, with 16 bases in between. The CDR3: CASTQGRGSSYNEQFF. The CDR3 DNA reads TGTGCCAGTACCCAGGGGCGGGGGAGCTCCTACAATGAGCAGTTCTTC. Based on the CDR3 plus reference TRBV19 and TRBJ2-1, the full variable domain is DGGITQSPKYLFRKEGQNVTLSCEQNLNHDAMYWYRQDPGQGLRLIYYSQIVNDFQKGDIAEGYSVSREKKESFPLTVTSAQKNPTAFYLCASTQGRGSSYNEQFFGPGTRLTVL.

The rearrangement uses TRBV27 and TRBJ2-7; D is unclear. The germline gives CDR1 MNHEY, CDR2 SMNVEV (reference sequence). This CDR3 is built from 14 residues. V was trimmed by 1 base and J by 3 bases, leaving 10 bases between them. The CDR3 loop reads CASSLLGVRYEQYF. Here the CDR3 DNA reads TGTGCCAGCAGTTTATTGGGTGTACGCTACGAGCAGTACTTC.

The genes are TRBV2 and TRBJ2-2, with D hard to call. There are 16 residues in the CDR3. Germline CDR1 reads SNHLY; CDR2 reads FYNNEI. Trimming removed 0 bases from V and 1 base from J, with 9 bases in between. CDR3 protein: CASSEARTKNTGELFF. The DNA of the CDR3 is TGTGCCAGCAGTGAAGCGAGGACCAAGAACACCGGGGAGCTGTTTTTT.

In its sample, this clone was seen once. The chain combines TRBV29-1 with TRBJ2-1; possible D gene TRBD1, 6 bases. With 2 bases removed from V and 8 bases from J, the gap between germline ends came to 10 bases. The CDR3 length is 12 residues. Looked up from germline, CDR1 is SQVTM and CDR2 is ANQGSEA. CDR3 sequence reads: CSVELGGYEQFF. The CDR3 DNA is TGCAGCGTTGAACTTGGGGGCTATGAGCAGTTCTTC.

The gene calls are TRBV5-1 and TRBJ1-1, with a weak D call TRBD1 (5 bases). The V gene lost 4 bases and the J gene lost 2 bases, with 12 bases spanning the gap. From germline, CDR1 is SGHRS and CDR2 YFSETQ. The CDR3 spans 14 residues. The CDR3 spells CASSSVTANTEAFF. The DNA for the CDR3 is TGCGCCAGCAGCAGTGTGACAGCTAACACTGAAGCTTTCTTT.

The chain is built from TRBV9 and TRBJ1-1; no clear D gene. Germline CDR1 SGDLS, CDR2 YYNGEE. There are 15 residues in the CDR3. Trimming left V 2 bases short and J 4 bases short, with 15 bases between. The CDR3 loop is CASSVGGQYPTEAFF. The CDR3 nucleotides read TGTGCCAGCAGCGTGGGTGGCCAATATCCCACTGAAGCTTTCTTT.

DNA for the CDR3: TGTGCCAGCAGCTTAGAGGTCGGGGGCCCTCGGGAGACCCAGTACTTC. This gives the protein CASSLEVGGPRETQYF. V usage is TRBV7-9 and J usage is TRBJ2-5; tentatively, D is TRBD1 or TRBD2 (6 bases each). Germline lookup yields CDR1 SEHNR and CDR2 FQNEAQ (reference sequence). V was shortened by 1 base and J by 5 bases, with 17 bases between the two germline ends. This CDR3 has 16 amino acids.

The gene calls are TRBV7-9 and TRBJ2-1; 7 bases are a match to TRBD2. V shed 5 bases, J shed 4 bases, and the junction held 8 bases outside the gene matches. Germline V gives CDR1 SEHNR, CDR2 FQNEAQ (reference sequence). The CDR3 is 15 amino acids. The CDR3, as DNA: TGTGCCAGCAGCACCGGACTAGGGATTTACAATGAGCAGTTCTTC. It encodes CASSTGLGIYNEQFF.

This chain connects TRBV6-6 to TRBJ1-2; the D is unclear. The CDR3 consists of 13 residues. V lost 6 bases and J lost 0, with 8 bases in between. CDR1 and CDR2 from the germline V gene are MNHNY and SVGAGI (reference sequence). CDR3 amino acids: CASRGIPNYGYTF. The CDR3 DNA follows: TGTGCCAGCAGGGGGATCCCTAACTATGGCTACACCTTC.

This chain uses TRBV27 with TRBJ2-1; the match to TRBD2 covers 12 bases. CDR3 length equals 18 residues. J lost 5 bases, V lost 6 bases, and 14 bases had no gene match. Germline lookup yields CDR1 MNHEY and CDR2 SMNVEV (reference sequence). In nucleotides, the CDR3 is TGTGCCAGCAGAACGACTAGCGGGAGTTTGGTTTTACACAATGAGCAGTTCTTC. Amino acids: CASRTTSGSLVLHNEQFF.

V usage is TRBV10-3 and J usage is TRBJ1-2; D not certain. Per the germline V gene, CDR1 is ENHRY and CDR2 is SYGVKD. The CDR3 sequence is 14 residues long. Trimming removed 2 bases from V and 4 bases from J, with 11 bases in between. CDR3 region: CAISELDSPYGYTF. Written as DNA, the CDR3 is TGTGCCATCAGTGAGCTAGACTCCCCCTATGGCTACACCTTC.

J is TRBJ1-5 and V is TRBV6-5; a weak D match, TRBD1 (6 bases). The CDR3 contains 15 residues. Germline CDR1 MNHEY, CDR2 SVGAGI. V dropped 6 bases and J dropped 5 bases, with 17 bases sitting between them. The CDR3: CASSHADSFDQPQHF. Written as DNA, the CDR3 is TGTGCCAGCAGCCACGCGGACAGCTTTGATCAGCCCCAGCATTTT.

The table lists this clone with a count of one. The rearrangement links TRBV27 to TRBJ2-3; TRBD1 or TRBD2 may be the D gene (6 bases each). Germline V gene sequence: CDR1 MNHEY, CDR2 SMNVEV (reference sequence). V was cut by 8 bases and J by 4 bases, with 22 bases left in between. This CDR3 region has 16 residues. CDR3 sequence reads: CASGSLGGLRPDTQYF. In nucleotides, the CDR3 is TGTGCCAGCGGCTCACTCGGGGGCCTTCGTCCAGATACGCAGTATTTT.

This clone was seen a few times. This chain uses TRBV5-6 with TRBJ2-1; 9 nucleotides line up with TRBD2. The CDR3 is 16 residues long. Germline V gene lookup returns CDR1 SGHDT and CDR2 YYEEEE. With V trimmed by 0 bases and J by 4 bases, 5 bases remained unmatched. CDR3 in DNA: TGTGCCAGCAGCTTGGACGCTAGCGGGATTTACAATGAGCAGTTCTTC. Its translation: CASSLDASGIYNEQFF.